One sample yielded the 17 T cell receptor beta chains listed below, sequenced in a study of spatial heterogeneity in lung cancer. The time point is: sample taken at primary tumor resection. Unsorted tumor, nontumor lung tissue or cryopreserved PBMC supplied the whole RNA. TCRdb re-derived calls from the 5' RACE reads in MiXCR, one entry per CDR3 protein. The sample contains roughly 14,000 distinct CDR3 sequences, 10% of which appear only once. The sample in question was PBMCs, obtained at surgery. These receptors originate from a male donor with early-stage non-small cell lung cancer.

This clonotype was seen repeatedly, ten times or more. The rearrangement uses TRBV28 and TRBJ2-6, with a possible D match to TRBD2 (7 bases). Germline V lookup: CDR1 MDHEN, CDR2 SYDVKM. The CDR3 contains 17 residues. V was clipped by 4 bases and J by 3 bases, with 16 bases between them. This CDR3 is CASSSPRGADGANVLTF. Written as DNA, the CDR3 is TGTGCCAGCAGTTCCCCACGGGGGGCGGATGGGGCCAACGTCCTGACTTTC.

In its sample, this clonotype was seen many times. J is TRBJ2-3 and V is TRBV6-1, with TRBD2 matching 11 bases. V lost 6 bases to trimming and J lost 3 bases; unmatched junction nucleotides: 2. The V gene's germline CDR1 is MNHNS and CDR2 SASEGT. The CDR3 length is 14 residues. The DNA of the CDR3 is TGTGCCAGCAGAACTAGCGGGGGAACAGATACGCAGTATTTT. This sequence encodes CASRTSGGTDTQYF.

This clonotype was seen at least ten times. This rearrangement joins TRBV11-2 to TRBJ2-4; D gene ambiguous. The CDR3 loop spans 16 amino acids. V lost 1 base, J lost 0 bases, and 10 bases lay in between. The germline V gene encodes CDR1 SGHAT and CDR2 FQNNGV. CDR3 sequence reads: CASSLGDLLAKNIQYF. CDR3 nucleotide sequence: TGTGCCAGCAGCTTAGGCGATCTTTTAGCCAAAAACATTCAGTACTTC.

This clonotype has at least ten counts. This sequence joins TRBV7-9 and TRBJ2-4; D may be TRBD1 (5 bases). V dropped 7 bases and J dropped 5 bases, with 12 bases sitting between them. The CDR3 sequence is 13 residues long. Germline-derived CDR1 and CDR2 are SEHNR and FQNEAQ (reference sequence). This CDR3 is CASKAGMENIQYF. The CDR3 DNA sequence: TGTGCCAGCAAAGCAGGGATGGAAAACATTCAGTACTTC.

This clonotype was detected ten times or more. The chain has TRBV29-1 and TRBJ2-1, with D perhaps matching TRBD1 or TRBD2 (5 bases each). Between the trimmed V and J ends, which lost 4 bases and 6 bases, there was a span of 7 bases. Germline V gene sequence: CDR1 SQVTM, CDR2 ANQGSEA. The CDR3 is 11 amino acids. The CDR3 loop is CSVGGVNEQFF. The CDR3 DNA is TGCAGCGTTGGAGGGGTCAATGAGCAGTTCTTC.

The gene calls are TRBV20-1 and TRBJ2-7, with D perhaps TRBD2 (6 bases). The CDR3 extends over 15 amino acids. Germline V gene sequence: CDR1 DFQATT, CDR2 SNEGSKA (reference sequence). The V gene lost 5 bases and the J gene lost 2 bases, with 19 bases spanning the gap. The CDR3 DNA sequence: TGCAGTGCTCGCCCCATAGCGGCCTCCCCCTACGAGCAGTACTTC. It specifies CSARPIAASPYEQYF.

In its sample, this clonotype was seen many times. The V call is TRBV11-2, the J call TRBJ2-1; D gene ambiguous. The CDR3 covers 14 residues. The V gene's germline CDR1 is SGHAT and CDR2 FQNNGV. V was pared by 0 bases and J by 4 bases, with 7 bases between. The CDR3 bases are TGTGCCAGCAGCTTAGAACGGAATTACAATGAGCAGTTCTTC. Encoded protein: CASSLERNYNEQFF.

This clonotype was detected many times. V and J are TRBV3-1 and TRBJ2-7; 11 bases map to TRBD2. The CDR3 contains 15 residues. V gave up 2 bases and J gave up 6 bases; unmatched junction bases: 6. Germline V gene data show CDR1 as LGHDT and CDR2 as YNNKEL (reference sequence). The CDR3 bases are TGTGCCAGCAGCCAAACTAGCGGGAGAACGGCCGAGCAGTACTTC. Translated: CASSQTSGRTAEQYF.

Relative to its sample, this clonotype is medium-sized. The V and J genes are TRBV24-1 and TRBJ2-1; D not certain. The CDR3 runs to 12 residues. Germline lookup yields CDR1 KGHDR and CDR2 SFDVKD. V was shortened by 1 base and J by 7 bases, with 4 bases between the two germline ends. The CDR3 DNA reads as TGTGCCACCAGTGATTTTGTAAATGAGCAGTTCTTC. Its protein product is CATSDFVNEQFF.

This clonotype was seen only a few times. The gene calls are TRBV6-1 and TRBJ2-2; 8 nucleotides agree with TRBD1. Germline loops: CDR1 MNHNS, CDR2 SASEGT. The V gene end was trimmed by 1 base and the J gene end by 1 base; junction bases not matched to a gene: 11. The CDR3 has 19 amino acids. The CDR3 loop is CASSEDVRRTGWNTGELFF. DNA of the CDR3: TGTGCCAGCAGTGAAGATGTGAGGCGGACAGGGTGGAACACCGGGGAGCTGTTTTTT.

In its sample, this clonotype ranks as medium-sized. The chain carries TRBV24-1 and TRBJ2-6; D is possibly TRBD1 (5 bases). There are 18 residues in the CDR3. V was clipped by 2 bases and J by 0 bases, with 13 bases between them. Germline values: CDR1 KGHDR, CDR2 SFDVKD. The CDR3 DNA follows: TGTGCCACCAGTGATTCACCGGACACGAGCTCTGGGGCCAACGTCCTGACTTTC. This sequence encodes CATSDSPDTSSGANVLTF.

This clonotype is judged medium-sized. The rearrangement uses TRBV7-9 and TRBJ2-1; D gene unclear. V lost 3 bases and J 2 bases, leaving 5 bases between the germline ends. The germline V gene has CDR1 SEHNR and CDR2 FQNEAQ (reference sequence). The CDR3 loop spans 13 amino acids. The CDR3 DNA reads TGTGCCAGCAGCTTCGGCGCCTACAATGAGCAGTTCTTC. Protein: CASSFGAYNEQFF.

This clonotype came up many times. This rearrangement joins TRBV12-3 or TRBV12-4 to TRBJ1-4, with 8 bases that match TRBD1. The CDR3 is 14 residues long. With 7 bases clipped from V and 7 bases from J, the junction kept 8 bases outside the gene matches. The CDR3 region has the DNA TGTGCCAGCACCACGACAGGGGTTAGTGAAAAACTGTTTTTT. Amino acid sequence: CASTTTGVSEKLFF.

This clonotype occurred many times. The V call is TRBV28, the J call TRBJ1-5; D gene unclear. Germline V gene lookup returns CDR1 MDHEN and CDR2 SYDVKM. Trimming took 2 bases from V and 8 from J, leaving 16 bases between them. The CDR3 contains 15 residues. The CDR3 DNA is TGTGCCAGCAGTTTAATTGGTGGGCTGATCAAGCCCCAGCATTTT. Its translation: CASSLIGGLIKPQHF. The full variable domain, its missing parts supplied by reference TRBV28 and TRBJ1-5, is DVKVTQSSRYLVKRTGEKVFLECVQDMDHENMFWYRQDPGLGLRLIYFSYDVKMKEKGDIPEGYSVSREKKERFSLILESASTNQTSMYLCASSLIGGLIKPQHFGDGTRLSIL.

This clonotype was counted many times. This sequence joins TRBV12-3 or TRBV12-4 and TRBJ1-6, with TRBD1 matching 7 bases. This CDR3 comprises 13 residues. With 6 bases clipped from V and 16 bases from J, the junction kept 12 bases outside the gene matches. The CDR3 bases are TGTGCCAGCAGCTCCGGGACAGCCTTGGCACTCCACTTT. It translates to CASSSGTALALHF.

In its sample, this clonotype was seen many times. This chain joins TRBV11-3 and TRBJ2-5, with D perhaps TRBD1 (6 bases). Trimming removed 5 bases from V and 2 bases from J, with 15 bases in between. CDR1 is SGHNT and CDR2 is YENEEA in the germline V gene. The CDR3 spans 15 residues. CDR3 loop: CASSIQGGNQETQYF. The CDR3 region has the DNA TGTGCCAGCAGCATACAGGGCGGCAATCAAGAGACCCAGTACTTC.

The chain combines TRBV5-1 with TRBJ2-7, with D tentatively TRBD1 (6 bases). The CDR3 has 12 residues. V shed 10 bases and J shed 8 bases, with 19 bases lying between them. The germline V gene encodes CDR1 SGHRS and CDR2 YFSETQ. The CDR3 spells CAGGLWGPQQYF. The CDR3 DNA follows: TGCGCCGGCGGCCTCTGGGGGCCTCAGCAGTACTTC.